This T cell receptor beta chain was recorded in a study of identical twins. Trimming shortened V by 5 bases and J by 5 bases, and 18 bases separated the two germline ends. Germline values: CDR1 SGHTA, CDR2 FQGTGA. The CDR3 covers 15 residues. Study-wide results and caveats: Out-of-frame TCR alpha sharing in monozygotic twins exceeded recombination model predictions. The study reached conclusions through statistical analysis that was cross-sectional, not following the same donors. A lower insertion count was a feature of abundant cord blood beta clonotypes, with no such feature in memory repertoires.

On this clonotype: Antigen specificity is unknown.

TCRdb re-analysed the 5' RACE reads in MiXCR, keeping a single row per CDR3 protein. The profile shows around 340,000 distinct CDR3 sequences, more than 9% of them singletons. These data also formed part of another study, on yellow fever vaccine responses in identical twins. That report notes: After vaccination, twins' T cell response reportedly seemed partly convergent, partly personalized.

The sequenced material came from CD8+ T cells sorted from blood. The V call is TRBV7-3, the J call TRBJ2-5; TRBD2 is a possible D gene (7 bases). This clonotype was obtained from a woman younger than 30 in good health. This chain's CDR3 is CASSNWGGSLETQYF. CDR3 DNA: TGTGCCAGCAGCAACTGGGGGGGCAGTCTGGAGACCCAGTACTTC.